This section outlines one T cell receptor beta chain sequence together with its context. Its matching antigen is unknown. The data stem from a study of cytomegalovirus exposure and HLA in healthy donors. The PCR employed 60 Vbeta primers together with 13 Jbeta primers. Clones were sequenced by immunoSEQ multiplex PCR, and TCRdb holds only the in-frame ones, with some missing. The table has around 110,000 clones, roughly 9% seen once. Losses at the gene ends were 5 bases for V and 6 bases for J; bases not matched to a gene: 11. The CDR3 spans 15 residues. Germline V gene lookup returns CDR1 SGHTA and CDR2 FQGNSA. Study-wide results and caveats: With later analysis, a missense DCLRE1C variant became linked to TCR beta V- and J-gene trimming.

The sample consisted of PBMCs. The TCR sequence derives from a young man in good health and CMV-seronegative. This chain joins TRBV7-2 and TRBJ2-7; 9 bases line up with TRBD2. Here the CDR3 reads CASSREAGGHVEQYF. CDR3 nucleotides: TGTGCCAGCAGCCGAGAAGCGGGAGGACACGTCGAGCAGTACTTC.